The clone carrying this T cell receptor beta chain was detected ten times or more. Its target is unknown. This sample was included in a study of early T cells in non-severe SARS-CoV-2 infection. The TCR library protocol was used to attach unique molecular identifiers. These identifiers were attached to individual cDNA molecules. Via MiXCR, TCRdb re-called the 5' RACE reads, giving one row per CDR3 protein. The sample carries about 49,000 distinct CDR3 sequences, around 4% recorded once. Trimming at V came to 1 base and at J to 2 bases, leaving 4 bases not matched to a gene. Germline CDR1 SGHAT, CDR2 FQNNGV. CDR3 length: 16 residues. Study-level points and caveats: Matching against VDJdb likely underestimated virus-specific expansions, favoring anti-spike CD8.

The chain joins TRBV11-2 to TRBJ2-1; 8 bases align to TRBD1. The receptor's source is an adult who was a healthcare worker with PCR-confirmed SARS-CoV-2 infection or an uninfected control (not recorded which). Sequenced: whole blood. The CDR3 DNA reads as TGTGCCAGCAGCTTAGGGAGGACAGGGCCCTACAATGAGCAGTTCTTC. Translated, it gives CASSLGRTGPYNEQFF. Full variable domain (outside the CDR3, taken from reference TRBV11-2 and TRBJ2-1): EAGVAQSPRYKIIEKRQSVAFWCNPISGHATLYWYQQILGQGPKLLIQFQNNGVVDDSQLPKDRFSAERLKGVDSTLKIQPAKLEDSAVYLCASSLGRTGPYNEQFFGPGTRLTVL.